Each of the 31 T cell receptor beta chains below was sequenced from the same sample in a study of cytomegalovirus exposure and HLA in healthy donors. This PCR relied on a set of 60 Vbeta primers and 13 Jbeta primers. This table comes from immunoSEQ multiplex PCR, and its TCRdb copy is limited to in-frame clones, with some not included. The sample has some 130,000 clones; around three quarters are singletons. Sequencing was carried out using PBMCs. The receptors stem from a woman aged 30 to 39 in good health and CMV-seropositive.

The V and J genes are TRBV19 and TRBJ2-2, with D maybe TRBD1 (6 bases). From germline, CDR1 is LNHDA and CDR2 SQIVND (reference sequence). CDR3 size: 16 residues. The V and J ends lost 3 bases and 5 bases respectively, with 16 bases between them. The CDR3 sequence: CASSIVAGDRTGELFF. CDR3 sequence (DNA): TGTGCCAGTAGTATCGTGGCAGGGGATCGAACCGGGGAGCTGTTTTTT.

This clone was seen a single time. The chain employs TRBV9 and TRBJ1-6, with 11 bases matching TRBD1. The J segment lost 13 bases and the V segment lost 4 bases, leaving 19 bases of the junction unmatched. Germline CDR1 SGDLS, CDR2 YYNGEE. This CDR3 comprises 18 residues. The CDR3 here is CASSSGQGARGVGAPLHF. CDR3 bases: TGTGCCAGCAGCTCTGGACAGGGGGCGCGCGGGGTGGGAGCGCCCCTCCACTTT.

V usage is TRBV7-3 and J usage is TRBJ1-2; D unresolved. The germline CDR1 and CDR2 sequences are SGHTA and FQGTGA. The germline V and J ends were trimmed by 1 base and 4 bases, with 10 bases remaining between them. CDR3 length: 14 amino acids. CDR3 DNA sequence: TGTGCCAGCAGCTTAAGCAGCGAAGGCTATGGCTACACCTTC. This encodes CASSLSSEGYGYTF.

The chain is built from TRBV15 and TRBJ1-6; 9 positions agree with TRBD1. The CDR3 consists of 13 residues. CDR1 and CDR2 (germline): LNHNV, YYDKDF (reference sequence). J lost 9 bases, V lost 8 bases, and 5 bases had no gene match. In nucleotides, the CDR3 is TGTGCCACCTCGGGACAGGGTCCTTCACCCCTCCACTTT. The encoded protein is CATSGQGPSPLHF.

The V and J genes are TRBV5-8 and TRBJ1-2; D might be TRBD1 (6 bases). Germline-derived CDR1 and CDR2 are SGHTS and YDEGEE. The CDR3 loop spans 12 amino acids. Between the trimmed V and J ends, which lost 3 bases and 7 bases, there was a span of 10 bases. CDR3 sequence: CASSWQGFGYTF. The DNA of the CDR3 is TGTGCCAGCAGCTGGCAGGGGTTTGGCTACACCTTC.

This clone was detected a few times. One end of the junction fails to match germline, which may point to a read error. CDR3 in amino acids: CSSSLSGRGQYF. As DNA, the CDR3 is TGTTCCAGCAGCCTCTCGGGGAGAGGCCAGTACTTC. This chain links TRBV7-9 with TRBJ2-4, with a tentative D call TRBD2 (5 bases). In germline, CDR1 is SEHNR, CDR2 FQNEAQ (reference sequence). The CDR3 is made up of 12 amino acids.

This clone occurred a few times. This sequence joins TRBV19 and TRBJ1-2, with D possibly being TRBD1 (5 bases). V was shortened by 3 bases and J by 4 bases, with 18 bases between the two germline ends. Per germline, CDR1 LNHDA and CDR2 SQIVND (reference sequence). CDR3 length equals 16 residues. CDR3 region: CASSIPAGSLLYGYTF. The CDR3 coding sequence is TGTGCCAGTAGTATCCCGGCAGGGTCCCTCCTCTATGGCTACACCTTC. Drawing the rest from reference TRBV19 and TRBJ1-2, the complete variable domain is DGGITQSPKYLFRKEGQNVTLSCEQNLNHDAMYWYRQDPGQGLRLIYYSQIVNDFQKGDIAEGYSVSREKKESFPLTVTSAQKNPTAFYLCASSIPAGSLLYGYTFGSGTRLTVV.

This clone was observed a handful of times. The rearrangement joins TRBV29-1 to TRBJ1-1; TRBD1 is a possible D gene (6 bases). CDR1 and CDR2 (germline): SQVTM, ANQGSEA. V was shortened by 7 bases and J by 1 base, with 13 bases between the two germline ends. The CDR3 contains 13 residues. CDR3 in DNA: TGCAGCGCTGGACAGAATGCGAACACTGAAGCTTTCTTT. It specifies CSAGQNANTEAFF. Variable domain in full (rest from reference TRBV29-1 and TRBJ1-1): SAVISQKPSRDICQRGTSLTIQCQVDSQVTMMFWYRQQPGQSLTLIATANQGSEATYESGFVIDKFPISRPNLTFSTLTVSNMSPEDSSIYLCSAGQNANTEAFFGQGTRLTVV.

This chain joins TRBV30 and TRBJ1-5; D is possibly TRBD1 (6 bases). From germline, CDR1 is GTSNPN and CDR2 SVGIG (reference sequence). The germline V and J ends were trimmed by 2 bases and 8 bases, with 16 bases remaining between them. The CDR3 covers 14 residues. DNA for the CDR3: TGTGCCTGGAGTTCAGCAGGGGCTTCCGAGCCCCAGCATTTT. Amino acids: CAWSSAGASEPQHF.

This clone appeared once. The rearrangement links TRBV5-6 to TRBJ1-2; D gene unclear. This CDR3 region has 13 residues. Germline assignment: CDR1 SGHDT and CDR2 YYEEEE. V shed 3 bases and J shed 3 bases, with 9 bases lying between them. CDR3: CASSSGLDYGYTF. Written as DNA, the CDR3 is TGTGCCAGCAGCTCGGGGTTGGACTATGGCTACACCTTC.

J is TRBJ2-1 and V is TRBV6-4; TRBD2 agrees at 10 bases. CDR3 length: 15 amino acids. Germline V gene data show CDR1 as MRHNA and CDR2 as SNTAGT. J was trimmed by 4 bases and V by 6 bases; bases with no gene match: 6. The CDR3 nucleotides are TGTGCCAGCAGAGAGCGGGGGGGCGCATACAATGAGCAGTTCTTC. Residues: CASRERGGAYNEQFF.

By its share, this clone is medium-sized (0.01 to 0.1%). The V gene is TRBV19, the J gene TRBJ1-1; D gene unclear. The CDR3 loop spans 13 amino acids. V was shortened by 5 bases and J by 10 bases, with 17 bases between the two germline ends. Germline V CDR1 and CDR2: LNHDA, SQIVND (reference sequence). CDR3: CASSPPYAGGAFF. The CDR3 coding sequence is TGTGCCAGTAGTCCCCCGTATGCGGGAGGAGCTTTCTTT. The whole variable domain, remainder taken from reference TRBV19 and TRBJ1-1, is DGGITQSPKYLFRKEGQNVTLSCEQNLNHDAMYWYRQDPGQGLRLIYYSQIVNDFQKGDIAEGYSVSREKKESFPLTVTSAQKNPTAFYLCASSPPYAGGAFFGQGTRLTVV.

V is TRBV11-2 and J is TRBJ2-3; TRBD2 matches at 15 bases. The germline V gene encodes CDR1 SGHAT and CDR2 FQNNGV. CDR3 length equals 17 residues. Trimming removed 4 bases from V and 7 bases from J; junction bases left unmatched: 9. The CDR3 nucleotides read TGTGCCAGCAGCTGGATAACCGGGACTAGCGGGGGGTATACGCAGTATTTT. Its protein is CASSWITGTSGGYTQYF.

The chain combines TRBV15 with TRBJ2-2, with no clear D. Trimming cost V 4 bases and J 1 base, with 7 bases left between them. The germline gives CDR1 LNHNV, CDR2 YYDKDF (reference sequence). The CDR3 extends over 14 amino acids. CDR3 amino acids: CATSTPWNTGELFF. DNA of the CDR3: TGTGCCACCAGCACCCCATGGAACACCGGGGAGCTGTTTTTT.

As concerns this clone: Because the CDR3's place on the DNA is in doubt, the DNA is left out and the CDR3 is given as listed by TCRdb. The V and J genes are TRBV12-1 and TRBJ1-5; TRBD1 is the table's D call, not checked against the DNA. TRBV12-1 is reported as a pseudogene. The CDR3 spans 16 amino acids, including both terminal residues. CDR3 in amino acids: CASSFGTGTLNQPQHF.

This clone has more than one count but fewer than ten. The chain has TRBV10-1 and TRBJ2-3; 9 nucleotides match TRBD2. CDR3 size: 16 residues. The V and J ends lost 5 bases and 4 bases, in that order; junction bases with no gene match: 10. Germline V CDR1 and CDR2: WNHNN, SYGVQD (reference sequence). This chain's CDR3 is CASSPSGGGEPDTQYF. CDR3 nucleotides: TGCGCCAGCAGTCCCTCGGGCGGGGGGGAACCAGATACGCAGTATTTT.

V usage is TRBV11-3 and J usage is TRBJ2-2; D is possibly TRBD2 (5 bases). Germline loops: CDR1 SGHNT, CDR2 YENEEA. The V and J ends lost 1 base and 7 bases respectively, with 16 bases between them. The CDR3 contains 16 residues. The CDR3 region has the DNA TGTGCCAGCAGCTTAGTTAACCGCCGGGGTAGCGGGGAGCTGTTTTTT. Protein: CASSLVNRRGSGELFF.

Only a few counts were recorded for this clone. This chain uses TRBV19 with TRBJ1-2; tentative D call: TRBD1 (5 bases). This CDR3 is built from 15 residues. V lost 3 bases and J 5 bases, leaving 16 bases between the germline ends. Germline CDR1 reads LNHDA; CDR2 reads SQIVND (reference sequence). CDR3 sequence: CASSMGQGEVYGYTF. DNA for the CDR3: TGTGCCAGTAGTATGGGGCAGGGCGAGGTTTATGGCTACACCTTC.

The chain has TRBV29-1 and TRBJ2-5; 10 bases line up with TRBD2. Germline trimming cut 5 bases from V and 0 bases from J; bases unmatched to any gene: 6. CDR1 is SQVTM, CDR2 ANQGSEA, per germline. This CDR3 spans 15 amino acids. The CDR3 protein is CSVYGLADYQETQYF. The CDR3 DNA is TGCAGCGTTTATGGACTAGCGGACTACCAAGAGACCCAGTACTTC.

Only one count was recorded for this clone. This sequence joins TRBV19 and TRBJ2-7, with D uncertain. In germline, CDR1 is LNHDA, CDR2 SQIVND (reference sequence). The CDR3 is made up of 13 amino acids. Deletions cut 3 bases from V and 2 bases from J, with 8 bases between. The CDR3 reads CASSMHGAYEQYF. The CDR3 coding sequence is TGTGCCAGTAGTATGCACGGAGCCTACGAGCAGTACTTC.

The genes are TRBV6-6 and TRBJ1-2, with D uncertain. Trimming left V 7 bases short and J 4 bases short, with 16 bases between. Germline CDR1 reads MNHNY; CDR2 reads SVGAGI (reference sequence). This CDR3 has 14 amino acids. The CDR3 DNA follows: TGTGCCAGCACCCCGGGTGAGGGCGGCTATGGCTACACCTTC. It encodes CASTPGEGGYGYTF.

The rearrangement joins TRBV7-9 to TRBJ2-2; 8 bases agree with TRBD2. The CDR3 covers 16 residues. J lost 7 bases, V lost 5 bases, and 12 bases had no gene match. Germline V gene sequence: CDR1 SEHNR, CDR2 FQNEAQ (reference sequence). In DNA, the CDR3 is TGTGCCAGCAGCCCCGAGAGCGGGGGCGCCCTCGGGGAGCTGTTTTTT. This encodes CASSPESGGALGELFF.

This chain joins TRBV28 and TRBJ2-6, with TRBD1 identical over 7 bases. V lost 7 bases to trimming and J lost 0 bases; unmatched junction nucleotides: 9. The CDR3 is 17 residues long. CDR1 MDHEN and CDR2 SYDVKM come from the germline V gene. The CDR3 bases are TGTGCCAGCAAGAAACCAGGGGGACGCTCTGGGGCCAACGTCCTGACTTTC. It yields the protein CASKKPGGRSGANVLTF. Variable domain in full (rest from reference TRBV28 and TRBJ2-6): DVKVTQSSRYLVKRTGEKVFLECVQDMDHENMFWYRQDPGLGLRLIYFSYDVKMKEKGDIPEGYSVSREKKERFSLILESASTNQTSMYLCASKKPGGRSGANVLTFGAGSRLTVL.

V gene TRBV7-9 combines with J gene TRBJ2-5, with D perhaps TRBD2 (6 bases). Germline V gene sequence: CDR1 SEHNR, CDR2 FQNEAQ (reference sequence). The CDR3 is made up of 16 amino acids. V was trimmed by 5 bases and J by 9 bases, leaving 25 bases between them. Here the CDR3 reads CASSPSWRAQGGAQYF. The CDR3 coding sequence is TGTGCCAGCAGCCCCTCGTGGAGGGCCCAGGGTGGGGCCCAGTACTTC.

Comment on this clone: The germline gene is not matched at one end of the junction; a read error may be the cause. This chain uses TRBV9 with TRBJ1-1, with D unresolved. CDR3 length: 15 residues. Germline CDR1 reads SGDLS; CDR2 reads YYNGEE. CDR3 amino acids: CVSSVESVVNTEAFF. As DNA, the CDR3 is TGTGTCAGCAGCGTGGAAAGCGTAGTTAACACTGAAGCTTTCTTT.

The chain carries TRBV7-9 and TRBJ2-3, with 10 positions matching TRBD2. Per germline, CDR1 SEHNR and CDR2 FQNEAQ (reference sequence). V lost 6 bases, J lost 2 bases, and 11 bases stayed unmatched. This CDR3 contains 17 residues. CDR3 bases: TGTGCCAGCAGACCACTCCTAGCGGGGGCGCACACAGATACGCAGTATTTT. Its translation: CASRPLLAGAHTDTQYF. The full variable domain, with the rest looked up from reference TRBV7-9 and TRBJ2-3, is DTGVSQNPRHKITKRGQNVTFRCDPISEHNRLYWYRQTLGQGPEFLTYFQNEAQLEKSRLLSDRFSAERPKGSFSTLEIQRTEQGDSAMYLCASRPLLAGAHTDTQYFGPGTRLTVL.

The chain has TRBV28 and TRBJ1-3, with 7 bases matching TRBD1. Germline CDR1 is MDHEN and CDR2 is SYDVKM. This CDR3 has 15 residues. Trimming removed 6 bases from V and 0 bases from J; junction bases left unmatched: 5. DNA of the CDR3: TGTGCCAGCAGGGATGGGACAGTCTCTGGAAACACCATATATTTT. The encoded protein is CASRDGTVSGNTIYF.

The chain recombines TRBV4-2 with TRBJ2-3; tentatively, D is TRBD2 (7 bases). The CDR3 spans 16 residues. The germline V gene has CDR1 LGHNA and CDR2 YNFKEQ. The V and J ends lost 1 base and 0 bases respectively, with 11 bases between them. Here the CDR3 reads CASSQAGGLSTDTQYF. CDR3 bases: TGTGCCAGCAGCCAAGCGGGGGGCCTAAGCACAGATACGCAGTATTTT.

A remark on this clone: This sample also contains other DNA sequences that code for the same CDR3. The chain couples TRBV7-9 to TRBJ1-2; D is unclear. Deletions cut 5 bases from V and 0 bases from J, with 4 bases between. This CDR3 has 12 residues. The germline gives CDR1 SEHNR, CDR2 FQNEAQ (reference sequence). Here the CDR3 DNA reads TGTGCCAGCAGCAGCACTAACTATGGCTACACCTTC. Translation gives CASSSTNYGYTF.

This rearrangement joins TRBV7-3 to TRBJ2-3; 11 bases map to TRBD2. The CDR3 is 17 amino acids. V trimming: 0 bases; J trimming: 5 bases; junction bases outside the gene matches: 7. Germline V gives CDR1 SGHTA, CDR2 FQGTGA. For the CDR3, the DNA is TGTGCCAGCAGCTTAACTAGCGGGGGGGCCGGCCTAGATACGCAGTATTTT. Its protein is CASSLTSGGAGLDTQYF.

This chain connects TRBV27 to TRBJ1-1; unclear D gene. The CDR3 totals 15 residues. V lost 5 bases and J lost 0, with 13 bases in between. Germline loops: CDR1 MNHEY, CDR2 SMNVEV (reference sequence). CDR3: CASSRRRGMNTEAFF. The CDR3 nucleotides read TGTGCCAGCAGTCGACGGCGAGGAATGAACACTGAAGCTTTCTTT.